Detailed here is one T cell receptor (beta chain). Deep level was the assay's run setting. Libraries were prepared by immunoSEQ multiplex PCR; TCRdb keeps only in-frame clonotypes and omits some of them. The data show about 730,000 clones, over 60% seen once. The study enrolled healthy HIV-negative adults without recent acute infections or vaccinations as donors. Trimming left V 6 bases short and J 2 bases short, with 10 bases between. The CDR3 spans 13 residues. The germline V gene encodes CDR1 KGHSH and CDR2 LQKENI. The record originates from a study of shared clonotypes between healthy human individuals.

The gene calls are TRBV18 and TRBJ2-5; D is ambiguous. Sequenced: memory CD4+ T cells sorted from blood. Stated subset: CD45RA-negative fraction. The TCR comes from a woman aged 25 to 39 in good health. The CDR3 DNA reads TGTGCCAGCTCGGATAGCAAACAAGAGACCCAGTACTTC. Translating gives CASSDSKQETQYF.